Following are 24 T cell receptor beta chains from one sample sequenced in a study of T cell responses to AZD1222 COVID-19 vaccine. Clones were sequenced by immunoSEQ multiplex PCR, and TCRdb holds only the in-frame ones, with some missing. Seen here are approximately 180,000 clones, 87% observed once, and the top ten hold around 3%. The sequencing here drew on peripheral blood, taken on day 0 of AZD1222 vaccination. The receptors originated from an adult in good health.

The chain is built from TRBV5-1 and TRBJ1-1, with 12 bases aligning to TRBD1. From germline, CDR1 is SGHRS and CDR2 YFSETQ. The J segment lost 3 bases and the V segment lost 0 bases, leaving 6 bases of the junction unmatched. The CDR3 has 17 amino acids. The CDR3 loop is CASSLVGQGASDTEAFF. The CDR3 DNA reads TGCGCCAGCAGCTTGGTGGGACAGGGGGCCTCGGACACTGAAGCTTTCTTT.

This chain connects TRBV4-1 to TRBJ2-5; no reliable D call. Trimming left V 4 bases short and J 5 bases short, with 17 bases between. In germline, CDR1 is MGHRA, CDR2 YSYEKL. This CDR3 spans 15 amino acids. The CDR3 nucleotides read TGCGCCAGCAGCCTGACCCGGGCCCGGTCGGAGACCCAGTACTTC. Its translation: CASSLTRARSETQYF.

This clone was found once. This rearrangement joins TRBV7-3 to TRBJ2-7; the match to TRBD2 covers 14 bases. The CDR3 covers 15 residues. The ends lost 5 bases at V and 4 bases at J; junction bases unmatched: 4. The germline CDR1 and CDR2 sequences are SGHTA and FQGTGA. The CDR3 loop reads CASSPGLAGGYEQYF. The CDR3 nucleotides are TGTGCCAGCAGCCCAGGACTAGCGGGAGGATACGAGCAGTACTTC. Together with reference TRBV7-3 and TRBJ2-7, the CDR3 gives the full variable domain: GAGVSQTPSNKVTEKGKYVELRCDPISGHTALYWYRQSLGQGPEFLIYFQGTGAADDSGLPNDRFFAVRPEGSVSTLKIQRTERGDSAVYLCASSPGLAGGYEQYFGPGTRLTVT.

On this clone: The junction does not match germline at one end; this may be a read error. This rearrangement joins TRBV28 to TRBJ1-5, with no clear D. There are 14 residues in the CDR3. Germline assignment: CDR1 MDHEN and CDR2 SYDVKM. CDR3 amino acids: CASTLMLGVQPQHF. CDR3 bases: TGTGCCAGCACTTTAATGCTTGGGGTTCAGCCCCAGCATTTT.

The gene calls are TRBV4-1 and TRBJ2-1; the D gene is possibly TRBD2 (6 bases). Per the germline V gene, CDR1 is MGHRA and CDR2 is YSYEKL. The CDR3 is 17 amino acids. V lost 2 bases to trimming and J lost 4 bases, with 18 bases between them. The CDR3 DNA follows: TGCGCCAGCAGCCAACGTATCGGCGGGACCCCATACAATGAGCAGTTCTTC. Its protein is CASSQRIGGTPYNEQFF.

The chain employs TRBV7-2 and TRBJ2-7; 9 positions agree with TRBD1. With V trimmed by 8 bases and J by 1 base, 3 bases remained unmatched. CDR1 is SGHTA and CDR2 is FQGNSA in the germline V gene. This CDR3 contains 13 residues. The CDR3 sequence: CASRDRASYEQYF. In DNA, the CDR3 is TGTGCCAGCCGGGACAGGGCATCCTACGAGCAGTACTTC.

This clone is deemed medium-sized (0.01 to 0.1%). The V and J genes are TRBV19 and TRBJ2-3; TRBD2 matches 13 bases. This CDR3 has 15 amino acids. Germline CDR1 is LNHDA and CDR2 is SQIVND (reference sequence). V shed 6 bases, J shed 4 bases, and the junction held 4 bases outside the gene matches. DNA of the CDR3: TGTGCCAGTAGCCGGACTAGCGGGAGTGCAGATACGCAGTATTTT. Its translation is CASSRTSGSADTQYF. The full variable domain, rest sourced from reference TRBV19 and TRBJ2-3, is DGGITQSPKYLFRKEGQNVTLSCEQNLNHDAMYWYRQDPGQGLRLIYYSQIVNDFQKGDIAEGYSVSREKKESFPLTVTSAQKNPTAFYLCASSRTSGSADTQYFGPGTRLTVL.

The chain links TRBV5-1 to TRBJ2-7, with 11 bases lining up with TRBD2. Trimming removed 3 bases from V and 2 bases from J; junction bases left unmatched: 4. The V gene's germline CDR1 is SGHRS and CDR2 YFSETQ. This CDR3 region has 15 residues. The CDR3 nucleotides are TGCGCCAGCAGCTCCTTAGCGGGAGGGGCCTACGAGCAGTACTTC. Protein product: CASSSLAGGAYEQYF.

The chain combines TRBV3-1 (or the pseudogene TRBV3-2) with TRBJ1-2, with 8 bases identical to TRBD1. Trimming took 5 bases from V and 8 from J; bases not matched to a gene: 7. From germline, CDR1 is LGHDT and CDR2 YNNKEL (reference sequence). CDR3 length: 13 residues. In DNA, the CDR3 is TGTGCCAGCAGCACCCAGGGGGCCGCCGGCTACACCTTC. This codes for CASSTQGAAGYTF.

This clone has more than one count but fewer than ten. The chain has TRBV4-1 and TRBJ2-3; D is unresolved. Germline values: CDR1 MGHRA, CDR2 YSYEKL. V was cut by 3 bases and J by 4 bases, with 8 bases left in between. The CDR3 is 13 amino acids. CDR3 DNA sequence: TGCGCCAGCAGCCAGCGAGAGGCAGATACGCAGTATTTT. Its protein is CASSQREADTQYF.

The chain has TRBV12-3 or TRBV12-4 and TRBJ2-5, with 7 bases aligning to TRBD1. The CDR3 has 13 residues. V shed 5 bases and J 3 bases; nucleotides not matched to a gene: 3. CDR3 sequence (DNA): TGTGCCAGCAGTCGGGACAGAAAAGAGACCCAGTACTTC. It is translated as CASSRDRKETQYF.

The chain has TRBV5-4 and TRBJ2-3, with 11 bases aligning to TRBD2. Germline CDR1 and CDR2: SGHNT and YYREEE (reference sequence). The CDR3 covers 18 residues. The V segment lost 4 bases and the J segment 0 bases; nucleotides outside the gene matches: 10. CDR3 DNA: TGTGCCAGCAGCCCACTAGCGGGAGTCCGACGTAGCACAGATACGCAGTATTTT. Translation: CASSPLAGVRRSTDTQYF.

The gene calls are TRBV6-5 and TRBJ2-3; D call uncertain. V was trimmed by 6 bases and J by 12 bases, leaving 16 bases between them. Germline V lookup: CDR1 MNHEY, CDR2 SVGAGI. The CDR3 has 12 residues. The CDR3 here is CASSLGPTPQYF. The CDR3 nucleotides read TGTGCCAGCAGCCTAGGACCTACCCCCCAGTATTTT.

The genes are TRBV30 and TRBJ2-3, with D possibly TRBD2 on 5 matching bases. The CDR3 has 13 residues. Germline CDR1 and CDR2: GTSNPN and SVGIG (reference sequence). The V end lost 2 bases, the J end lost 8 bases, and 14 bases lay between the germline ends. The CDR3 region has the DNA TGTGCCTGGAGTCGGAGGCAGTCCGGTACGCAGTATTTT. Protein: CAWSRRQSGTQYF. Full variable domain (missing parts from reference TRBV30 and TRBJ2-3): SQTIHQWPATLVQPVGSPLSLECTVEGTSNPNLYWYRQAAGRGLQLLFYSVGIGQISSEVPQNLSASRPQDRQFILSSKKLLLSDSGFYLCAWSRRQSGTQYFGPGTRLTVL.

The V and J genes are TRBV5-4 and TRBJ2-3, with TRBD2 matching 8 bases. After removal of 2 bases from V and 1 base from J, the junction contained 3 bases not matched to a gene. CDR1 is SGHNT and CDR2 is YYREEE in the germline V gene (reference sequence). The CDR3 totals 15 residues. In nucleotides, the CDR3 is TGTGCCAGCAGCTTACCGGGAGGGCGCACAGATACGCAGTATTTT. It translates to CASSLPGGRTDTQYF.

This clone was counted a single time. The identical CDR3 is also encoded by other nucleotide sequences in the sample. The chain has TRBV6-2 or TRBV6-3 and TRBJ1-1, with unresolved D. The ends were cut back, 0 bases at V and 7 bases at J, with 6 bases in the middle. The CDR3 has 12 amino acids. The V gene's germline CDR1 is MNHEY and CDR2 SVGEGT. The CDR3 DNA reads TGTGCCAGCAGTTACTCCCGATATGAAGCTTTCTTT. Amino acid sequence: CASSYSRYEAFF.

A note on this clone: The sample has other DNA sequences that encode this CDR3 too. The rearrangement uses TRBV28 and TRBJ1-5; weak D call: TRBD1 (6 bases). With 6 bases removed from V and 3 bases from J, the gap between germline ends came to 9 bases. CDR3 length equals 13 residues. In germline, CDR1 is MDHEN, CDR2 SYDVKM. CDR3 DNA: TGTGCCAGCAGGACAGGTCACAATCAGCCCCAGCATTTT. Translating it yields CASRTGHNQPQHF.

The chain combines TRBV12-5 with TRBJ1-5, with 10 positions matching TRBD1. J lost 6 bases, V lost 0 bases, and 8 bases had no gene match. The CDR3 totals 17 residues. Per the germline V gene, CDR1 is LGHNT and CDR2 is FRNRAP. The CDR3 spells CASGLVLLGQGVQPQHF. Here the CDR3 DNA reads TGTGCTAGTGGTTTGGTATTGCTCGGACAGGGGGTTCAGCCCCAGCATTTT. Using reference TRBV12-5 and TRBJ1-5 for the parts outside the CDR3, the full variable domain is DARVTQTPRHKVTEMGQEVTMRCQPILGHNTVFWYRQTMMQGLELLAYFRNRAPLDDSGMPKDRFSAEMPDATLATLKIQPSEPRDSAVYFCASGLVLLGQGVQPQHFGDGTRLSIL.

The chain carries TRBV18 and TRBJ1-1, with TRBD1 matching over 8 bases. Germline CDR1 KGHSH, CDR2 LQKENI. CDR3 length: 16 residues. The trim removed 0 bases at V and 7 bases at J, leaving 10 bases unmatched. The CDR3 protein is CASSPPIGRGLNEAFF. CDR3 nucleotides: TGTGCCAGCTCACCACCGATCGGCAGGGGGCTAAATGAAGCTTTCTTT.

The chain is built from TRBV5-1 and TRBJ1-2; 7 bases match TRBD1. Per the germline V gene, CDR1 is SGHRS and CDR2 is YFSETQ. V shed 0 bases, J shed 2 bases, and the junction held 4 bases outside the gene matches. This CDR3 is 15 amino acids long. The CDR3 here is CASSLVLTGNYGYTF. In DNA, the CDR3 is TGCGCCAGCAGCTTGGTCCTGACAGGGAACTATGGCTACACCTTC. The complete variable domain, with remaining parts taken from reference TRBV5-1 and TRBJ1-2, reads KAGVTQTPRYLIKTRGQQVTLSCSPISGHRSVSWYQQTPGQGLQFLFEYFSETQRNKGNFPGRFSGRQFSNSRSEMNVSTLELGDSALYLCASSLVLTGNYGYTFGSGTRLTVV.

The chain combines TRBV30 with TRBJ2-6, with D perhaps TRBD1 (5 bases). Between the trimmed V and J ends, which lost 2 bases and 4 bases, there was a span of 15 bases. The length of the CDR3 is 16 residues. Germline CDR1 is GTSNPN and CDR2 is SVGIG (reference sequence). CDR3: CAWSFLKGNGANVLTF. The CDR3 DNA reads TGTGCCTGGAGTTTTCTAAAGGGGAACGGGGCCAACGTCCTGACTTTC.

The CDR3 DNA is TGTGCCACCAGTGTTGGACAGGGGGTGGCCGGGGAGCTGTTTTTT. It translates to CATSVGQGVAGELFF. The rearrangement uses TRBV24-1 and TRBJ2-2; TRBD1 matches 10 bases. Germline assignment: CDR1 KGHDR and CDR2 SFDVKD. This CDR3 region has 15 residues. J was trimmed by 6 bases and V by 5 bases; bases with no gene match: 5.

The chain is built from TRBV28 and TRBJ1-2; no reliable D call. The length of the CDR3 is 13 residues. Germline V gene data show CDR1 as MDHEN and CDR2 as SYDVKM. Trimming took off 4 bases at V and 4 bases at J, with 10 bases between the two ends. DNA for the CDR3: TGTGCCAGCAGTTCGTGGGCCGTCTATGGCTACACCTTC. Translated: CASSSWAVYGYTF.

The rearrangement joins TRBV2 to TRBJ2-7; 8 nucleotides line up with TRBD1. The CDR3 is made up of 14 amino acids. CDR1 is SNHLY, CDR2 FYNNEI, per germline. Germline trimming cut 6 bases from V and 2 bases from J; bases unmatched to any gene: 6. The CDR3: CASRGQAATYEQYF. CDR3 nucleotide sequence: TGTGCCAGCAGGGGACAGGCTGCCACCTACGAGCAGTACTTC.